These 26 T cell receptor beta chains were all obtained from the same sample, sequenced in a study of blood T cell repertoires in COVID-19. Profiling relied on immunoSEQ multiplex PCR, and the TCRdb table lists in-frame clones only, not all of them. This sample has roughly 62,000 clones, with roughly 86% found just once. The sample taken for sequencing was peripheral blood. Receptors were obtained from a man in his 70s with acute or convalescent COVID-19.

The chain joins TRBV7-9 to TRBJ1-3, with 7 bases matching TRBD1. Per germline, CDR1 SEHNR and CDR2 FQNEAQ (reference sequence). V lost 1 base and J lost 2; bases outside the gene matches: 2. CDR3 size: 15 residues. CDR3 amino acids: CASSLEQGPGNTIYF. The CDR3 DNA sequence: TGTGCCAGCAGCTTAGAACAGGGGCCTGGAAACACCATATATTTT.

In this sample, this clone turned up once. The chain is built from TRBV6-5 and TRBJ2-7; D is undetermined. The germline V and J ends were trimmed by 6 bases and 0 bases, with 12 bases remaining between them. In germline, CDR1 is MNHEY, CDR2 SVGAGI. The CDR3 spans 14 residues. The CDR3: CASRLTFSSYEQYF. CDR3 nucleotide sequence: TGTGCCAGCAGACTGACATTTAGCTCCTACGAGCAGTACTTC.

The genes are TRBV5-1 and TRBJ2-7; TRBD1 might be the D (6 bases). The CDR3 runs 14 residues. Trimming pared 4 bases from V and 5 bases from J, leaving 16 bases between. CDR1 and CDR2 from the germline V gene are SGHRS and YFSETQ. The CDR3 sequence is CASSPGTPGDEQYF. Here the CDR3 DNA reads TGCGCCAGCAGCCCCGGGACACCGGGTGACGAGCAGTACTTC. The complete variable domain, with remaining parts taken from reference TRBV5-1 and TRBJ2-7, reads KAGVTQTPRYLIKTRGQQVTLSCSPISGHRSVSWYQQTPGQGLQFLFEYFSETQRNKGNFPGRFSGRQFSNSRSEMNVSTLELGDSALYLCASSPGTPGDEQYFGPGTRLTVT.

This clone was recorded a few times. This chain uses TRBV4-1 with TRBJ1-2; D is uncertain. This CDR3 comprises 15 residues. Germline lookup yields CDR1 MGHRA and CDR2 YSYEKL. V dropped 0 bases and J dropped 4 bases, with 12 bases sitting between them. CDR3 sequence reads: CASSQDGGWSYGYTF. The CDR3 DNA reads TGCGCCAGCAGCCAAGATGGCGGGTGGAGCTATGGCTACACCTTC.

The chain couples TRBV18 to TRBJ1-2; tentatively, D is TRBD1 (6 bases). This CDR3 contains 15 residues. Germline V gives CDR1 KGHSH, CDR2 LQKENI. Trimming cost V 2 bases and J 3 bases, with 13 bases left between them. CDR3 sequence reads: CASSPYSGQHYGYTF. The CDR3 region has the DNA TGTGCCAGCTCACCATACAGTGGACAGCACTATGGCTACACCTTC.

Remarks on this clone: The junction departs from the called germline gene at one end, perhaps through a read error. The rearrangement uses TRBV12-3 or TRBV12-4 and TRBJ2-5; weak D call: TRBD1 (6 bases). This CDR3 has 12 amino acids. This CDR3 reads CATAYRVEAQYF. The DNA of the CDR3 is TGTGCCACCGCTTACAGGGTAGAGGCCCAGTACTTC.

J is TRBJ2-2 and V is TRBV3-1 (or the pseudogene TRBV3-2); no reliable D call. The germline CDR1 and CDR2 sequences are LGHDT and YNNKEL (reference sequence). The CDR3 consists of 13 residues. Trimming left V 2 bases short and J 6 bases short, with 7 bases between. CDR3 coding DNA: TGTGCCAGCAGCCAACAGCGACCCGGGGAGCTGTTTTTT. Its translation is CASSQQRPGELFF.

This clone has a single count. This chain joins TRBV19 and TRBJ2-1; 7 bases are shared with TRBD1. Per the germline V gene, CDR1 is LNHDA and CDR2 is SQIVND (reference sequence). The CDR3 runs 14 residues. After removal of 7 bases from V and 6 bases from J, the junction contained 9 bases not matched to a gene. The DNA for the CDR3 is TGTGCCAGTACCCCCGACGACAGGGCCAATGAGCAGTTCTTC. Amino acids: CASTPDDRANEQFF. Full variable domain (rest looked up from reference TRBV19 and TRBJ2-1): DGGITQSPKYLFRKEGQNVTLSCEQNLNHDAMYWYRQDPGQGLRLIYYSQIVNDFQKGDIAEGYSVSREKKESFPLTVTSAQKNPTAFYLCASTPDDRANEQFFGPGTRLTVL.

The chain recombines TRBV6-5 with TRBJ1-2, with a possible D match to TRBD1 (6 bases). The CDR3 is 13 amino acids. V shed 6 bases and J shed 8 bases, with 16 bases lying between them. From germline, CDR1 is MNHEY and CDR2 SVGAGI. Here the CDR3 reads CASRPAGGWGYTF. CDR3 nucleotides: TGTGCCAGCAGGCCCGCTGGGGGCTGGGGCTACACCTTC.

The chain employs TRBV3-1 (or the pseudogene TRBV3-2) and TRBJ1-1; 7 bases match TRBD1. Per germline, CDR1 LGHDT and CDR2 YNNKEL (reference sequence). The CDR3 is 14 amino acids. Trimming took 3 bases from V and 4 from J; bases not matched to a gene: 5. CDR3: CASSQRDRVTEAFF. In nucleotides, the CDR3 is TGTGCCAGCAGCCAGCGAGACAGGGTCACTGAAGCTTTCTTT.

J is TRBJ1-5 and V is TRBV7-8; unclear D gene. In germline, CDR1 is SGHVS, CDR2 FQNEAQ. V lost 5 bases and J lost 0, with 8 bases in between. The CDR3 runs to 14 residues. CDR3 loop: CASSGDYSNQPQHF. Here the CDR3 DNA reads TGTGCCAGCAGCGGAGATTATAGCAATCAGCCCCAGCATTTT.

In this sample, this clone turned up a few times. As DNA, the CDR3 is TGTGCCATCAGGGACTCCACAGATACGCAGTATTTT. Its protein is CAIRDSTDTQYF. The chain links TRBV10-3 to TRBJ2-3; D perhaps matches TRBD2 (5 bases). Germline V lookup: CDR1 ENHRY, CDR2 SYGVKD. The CDR3 is 12 residues long. Trimming shortened V by 6 bases and J by 2 bases, and 6 bases separated the two germline ends.

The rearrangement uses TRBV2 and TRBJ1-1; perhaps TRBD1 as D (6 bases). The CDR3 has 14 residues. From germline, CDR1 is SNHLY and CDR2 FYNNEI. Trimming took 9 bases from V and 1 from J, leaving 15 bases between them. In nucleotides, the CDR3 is TGTGCCAGTATATATGGGGGCGGGAACACTGAAGCTTTCTTT. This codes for CASIYGGGNTEAFF. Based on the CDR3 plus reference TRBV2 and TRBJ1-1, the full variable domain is EPEVTQTPSHQVTQMGQEVILRCVPISNHLYFYWYRQILGQKVEFLVSFYNNEISEKSEIFDDQFSVERPDGSNFTLKIRSTKLEDSAMYFCASIYGGGNTEAFFGQGTRLTVV.

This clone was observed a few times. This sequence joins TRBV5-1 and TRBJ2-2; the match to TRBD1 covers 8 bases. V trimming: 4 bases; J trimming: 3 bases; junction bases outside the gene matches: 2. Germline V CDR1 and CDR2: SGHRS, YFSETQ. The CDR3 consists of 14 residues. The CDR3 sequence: CASSPTGDTGELFF. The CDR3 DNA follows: TGCGCCAGCAGCCCGACAGGGGACACCGGGGAGCTGTTTTTT.

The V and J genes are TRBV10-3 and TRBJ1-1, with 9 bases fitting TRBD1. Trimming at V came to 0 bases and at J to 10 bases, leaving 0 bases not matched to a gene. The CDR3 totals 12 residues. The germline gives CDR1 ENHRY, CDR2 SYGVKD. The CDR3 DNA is TGTGCCATCAGTGAGTCGGACAGGGGAGCTTTCTTT. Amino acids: CAISESDRGAFF.

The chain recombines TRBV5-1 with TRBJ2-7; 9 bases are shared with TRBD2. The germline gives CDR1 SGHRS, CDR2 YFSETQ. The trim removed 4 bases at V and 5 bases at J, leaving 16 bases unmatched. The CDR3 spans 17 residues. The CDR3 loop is CASSPRAATSGPHEQYF. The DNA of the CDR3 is TGCGCCAGCAGCCCCCGGGCGGCGACTAGCGGACCCCACGAGCAGTACTTC.

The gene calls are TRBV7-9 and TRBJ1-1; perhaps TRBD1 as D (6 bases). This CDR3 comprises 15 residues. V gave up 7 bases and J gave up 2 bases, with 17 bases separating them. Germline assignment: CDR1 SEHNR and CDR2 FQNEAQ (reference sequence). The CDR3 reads CASTSPGTSNTEAFF. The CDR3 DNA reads TGTGCCAGCACCTCGCCGGGGACATCCAACACTGAAGCTTTCTTT.

This CDR3 reads CASSRLLGETQYF. The DNA for the CDR3 is TGCGCCAGCAGCCGACTATTAGGGGAGACCCAGTACTTC. The rearrangement links TRBV4-1 to TRBJ2-5, with D possibly TRBD2 on 5 matching bases. Deletions cut 4 bases from V and 5 bases from J, with 11 bases between. This CDR3 spans 13 amino acids. Germline lookup yields CDR1 MGHRA and CDR2 YSYEKL.

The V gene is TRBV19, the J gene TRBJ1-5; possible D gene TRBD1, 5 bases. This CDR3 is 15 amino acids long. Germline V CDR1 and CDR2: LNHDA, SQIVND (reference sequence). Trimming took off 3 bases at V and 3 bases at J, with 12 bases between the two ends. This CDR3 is CASSIGRGVNQPQHF. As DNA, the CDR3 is TGTGCCAGTAGTATCGGACGGGGGGTCAATCAGCCCCAGCATTTT. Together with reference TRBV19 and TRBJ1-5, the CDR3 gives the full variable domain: DGGITQSPKYLFRKEGQNVTLSCEQNLNHDAMYWYRQDPGQGLRLIYYSQIVNDFQKGDIAEGYSVSREKKESFPLTVTSAQKNPTAFYLCASSIGRGVNQPQHFGDGTRLSIL.

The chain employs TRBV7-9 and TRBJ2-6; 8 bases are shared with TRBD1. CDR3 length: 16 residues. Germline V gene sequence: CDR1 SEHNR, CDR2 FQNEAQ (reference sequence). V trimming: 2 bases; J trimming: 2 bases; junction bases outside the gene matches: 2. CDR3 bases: TGTGCCAGCAGCTTACAGGGGGCCCCTGGGGCCAACGTCCTGACTTTC. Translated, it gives CASSLQGAPGANVLTF.

The CDR3 is CASSLGTSGTMHYEQYF. The CDR3, as DNA: TGTGCCAGCAGCTTAGGGACTAGCGGGACAATGCACTACGAGCAGTACTTC. The chain employs TRBV7-8 and TRBJ2-7, with TRBD2 identical over 12 bases. V was clipped by 1 base and J by 3 bases; unmatched bases: 7. The CDR3 sequence is 17 residues long. Germline V gene sequence: CDR1 SGHVS, CDR2 FQNEAQ.

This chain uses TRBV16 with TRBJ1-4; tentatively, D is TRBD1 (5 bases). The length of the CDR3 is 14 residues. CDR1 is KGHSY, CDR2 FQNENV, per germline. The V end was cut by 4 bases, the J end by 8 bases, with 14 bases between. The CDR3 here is CASSPTRAGEKLFF. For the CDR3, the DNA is TGTGCCAGCAGCCCCACCCGCGCAGGGGAAAAACTGTTTTTT.

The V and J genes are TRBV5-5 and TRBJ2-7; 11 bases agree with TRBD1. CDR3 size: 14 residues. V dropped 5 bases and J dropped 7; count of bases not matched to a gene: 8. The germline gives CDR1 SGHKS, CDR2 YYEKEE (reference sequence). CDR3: CASSRTGGAEEQYF. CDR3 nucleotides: TGTGCCAGCAGTCGGACAGGGGGCGCAGAGGAGCAGTACTTC.

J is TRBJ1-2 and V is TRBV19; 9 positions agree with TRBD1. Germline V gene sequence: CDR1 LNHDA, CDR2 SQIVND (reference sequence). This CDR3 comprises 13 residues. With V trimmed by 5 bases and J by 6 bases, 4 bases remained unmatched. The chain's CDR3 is CASSFRTGDGYTF. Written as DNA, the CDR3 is TGTGCCAGTAGTTTCAGGACAGGGGATGGCTACACCTTC.

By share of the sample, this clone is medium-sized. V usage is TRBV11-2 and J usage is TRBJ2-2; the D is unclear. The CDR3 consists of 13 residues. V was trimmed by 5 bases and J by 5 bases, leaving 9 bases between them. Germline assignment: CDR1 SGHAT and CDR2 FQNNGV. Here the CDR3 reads CASSRSYTGELFF. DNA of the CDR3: TGTGCCAGCAGCCGGTCCTATACCGGGGAGCTGTTTTTT. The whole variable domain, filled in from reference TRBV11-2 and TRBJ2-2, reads EAGVAQSPRYKIIEKRQSVAFWCNPISGHATLYWYQQILGQGPKLLIQFQNNGVVDDSQLPKDRFSAERLKGVDSTLKIQPAKLEDSAVYLCASSRSYTGELFFGEGSRLTVL.

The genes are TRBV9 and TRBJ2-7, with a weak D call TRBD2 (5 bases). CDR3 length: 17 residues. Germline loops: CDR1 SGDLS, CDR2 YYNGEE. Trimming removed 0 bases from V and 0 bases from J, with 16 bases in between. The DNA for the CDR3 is TGTGCCAGCAGCGTAGATGAAATGGACTTCAGCTCCTACGAGCAGTACTTC. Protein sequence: CASSVDEMDFSSYEQYF.